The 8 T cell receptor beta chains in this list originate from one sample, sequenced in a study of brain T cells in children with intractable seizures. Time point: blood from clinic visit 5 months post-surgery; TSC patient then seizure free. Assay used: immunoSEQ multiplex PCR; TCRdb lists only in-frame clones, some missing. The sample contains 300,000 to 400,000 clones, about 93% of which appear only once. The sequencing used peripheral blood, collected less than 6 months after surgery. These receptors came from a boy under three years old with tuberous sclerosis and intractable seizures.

In nucleotides, the CDR3 is TGTGCCAGCAGCCGTCAGACTAGCGGGAGCGTTAGTGAGCAGTTCTTC. Translating gives CASSRQTSGSVSEQFF. The gene calls are TRBV4-2 and TRBJ2-1; 12 nucleotides match TRBD2. V trimming: 4 bases; J trimming: 9 bases; junction bases outside the gene matches: 10. The V gene's germline CDR1 is LGHNA and CDR2 YNFKEQ. The CDR3 is 16 amino acids.

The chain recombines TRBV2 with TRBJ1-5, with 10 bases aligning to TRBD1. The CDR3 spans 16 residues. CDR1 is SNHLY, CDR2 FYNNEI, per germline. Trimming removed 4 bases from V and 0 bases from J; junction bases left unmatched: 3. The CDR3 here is CASSVDRGDSNQPQHF. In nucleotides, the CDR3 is TGTGCCAGCAGTGTGGACAGGGGGGATAGCAATCAGCCCCAGCATTTT.

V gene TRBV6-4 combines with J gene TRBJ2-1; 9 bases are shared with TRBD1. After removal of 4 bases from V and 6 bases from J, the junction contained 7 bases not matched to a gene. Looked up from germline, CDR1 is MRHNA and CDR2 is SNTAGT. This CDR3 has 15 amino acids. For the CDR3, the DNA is TGTGCCAGCAGTGTGGACAGGGGCCCCCTCAATGAGCAGTTCTTC. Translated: CASSVDRGPLNEQFF.

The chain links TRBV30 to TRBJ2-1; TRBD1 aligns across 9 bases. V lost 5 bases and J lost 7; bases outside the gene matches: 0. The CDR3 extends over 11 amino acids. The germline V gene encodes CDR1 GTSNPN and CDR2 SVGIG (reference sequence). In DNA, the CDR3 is TGTGCCTGGGGGACAGGGAATGAGCAGTTCTTC. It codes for CAWGTGNEQFF. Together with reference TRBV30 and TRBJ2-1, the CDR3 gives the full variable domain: SQTIHQWPATLVQPVGSPLSLECTVEGTSNPNLYWYRQAAGRGLQLLFYSVGIGQISSEVPQNLSASRPQDRQFILSSKKLLLSDSGFYLCAWGTGNEQFFGPGTRLTVL.

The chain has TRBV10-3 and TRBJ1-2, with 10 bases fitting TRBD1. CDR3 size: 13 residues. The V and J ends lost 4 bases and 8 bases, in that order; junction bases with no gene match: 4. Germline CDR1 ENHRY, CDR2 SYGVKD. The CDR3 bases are TGTGCCATCAGTGTCGGGACAGGGGAGGGCTACACCTTC. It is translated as CAISVGTGEGYTF.

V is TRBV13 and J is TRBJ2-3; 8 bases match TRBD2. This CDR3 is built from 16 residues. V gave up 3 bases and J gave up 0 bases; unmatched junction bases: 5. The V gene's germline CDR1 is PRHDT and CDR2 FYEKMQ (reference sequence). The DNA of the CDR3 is TGTGCCAGCAGCTTTCTCAGCGGGGGTAGCACAGATACGCAGTATTTT. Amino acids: CASSFLSGGSTDTQYF.

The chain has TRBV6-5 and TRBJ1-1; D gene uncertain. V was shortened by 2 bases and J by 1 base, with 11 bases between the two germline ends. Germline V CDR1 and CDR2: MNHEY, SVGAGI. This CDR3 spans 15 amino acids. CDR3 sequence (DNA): TGTGCCAGCAGTTACATCGCCAAAGGGAACACTGAAGCTTTCTTT. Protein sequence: CASSYIAKGNTEAFF.

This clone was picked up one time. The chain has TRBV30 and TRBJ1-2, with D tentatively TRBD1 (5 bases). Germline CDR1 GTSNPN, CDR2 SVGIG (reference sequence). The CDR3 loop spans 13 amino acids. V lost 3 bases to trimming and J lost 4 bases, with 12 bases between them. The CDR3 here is CAWRPETVYGYTF. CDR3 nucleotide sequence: TGTGCCTGGAGGCCCGAGACAGTCTATGGCTACACCTTC.